The 25 T cell receptor beta chains reported below all come from one sample, sequenced in a study of T cell repertoires in cytomegalovirus infection (dated by TCRdb to about 2019). Sequencing relied on an Illumina HiSeq 1500. The public sequencing data were trimmed at Q25 with fastp and processed into clonotypes with MiXCR by TCRdb, which kept only in-frame beta chains. Rows are unified per CDR3 protein, each entry keeping the most common DNA and genes. The sample table shows 200,000 to 300,000 distinct CDR3 sequences, and roughly an eighth are seen once. 8.8% of the sample comes from the top ten. The sample taken for sequencing was PBMCs. Source of these receptors: a human donor in good health (CMV status not recorded). Some clones in this sample may be carry-over from other donors' samples.

The V call is TRBV20-1, the J call TRBJ2-5; a possible D gene is TRBD2 (5 bases). Trimming left V 6 bases short and J 2 bases short, with 19 bases between. This CDR3 spans 15 amino acids. Germline lookup yields CDR1 DFQATT and CDR2 SNEGSKA (reference sequence). CDR3 bases: TGCAGTGCCAACTCACTAGAGCTGAAACAAGAGACCCAGTACTTC. It is translated as CSANSLELKQETQYF.

This chain uses TRBV6-1 with TRBJ1-1, with TRBD1 as a possible D gene (5 bases). V gave up 5 bases and J gave up 1 base, with 14 bases separating them. The V gene's germline CDR1 is MNHNS and CDR2 SASEGT. The CDR3 covers 15 residues. The CDR3 is CASSRWDRKNTEAFF. CDR3 DNA sequence: TGTGCCAGCAGTCGCTGGGACCGCAAGAACACTGAAGCTTTCTTT.

This clonotype was counted many times. The chain couples TRBV7-2 to TRBJ2-3; the match to TRBD2 covers 9 bases. CDR3 size: 15 residues. Germline-derived CDR1 and CDR2 are SGHTA and FQGNSA. The J segment lost 4 bases and the V segment lost 6 bases, leaving 8 bases of the junction unmatched. CDR3 amino acids: CASRIAGVGADTQYF. The DNA for the CDR3 is TGTGCCAGCAGAATAGCGGGAGTGGGTGCAGATACGCAGTATTTT.

In its sample, this clonotype was seen many times. V is TRBV7-8 and J is TRBJ2-1, with D perhaps matching TRBD2 (6 bases). CDR1 is SGHVS, CDR2 FQNEAQ, per germline. Deletions cut 2 bases from V and 1 base from J, with 12 bases between. The CDR3 has 16 amino acids. The chain's CDR3 is CASSLRVSGSYNEQFF. The DNA of the CDR3 is TGTGCCAGCAGCTTAAGGGTTAGCGGATCCTACAATGAGCAGTTCTTC.

This clonotype was counted many times. This chain links TRBV18 with TRBJ1-1; no clear D gene. Germline V gene lookup returns CDR1 KGHSH and CDR2 LQKENI. This CDR3 region has 12 residues. V gave up 3 bases and J gave up 1 base, with 3 bases separating them. The chain's CDR3 is CASSPANTEAFF. In DNA form, the CDR3 reads TGTGCCAGCTCACCGGCGAACACTGAAGCTTTCTTT.

The J gene is TRBJ2-3, the V gene TRBV6-1; D possibly corresponds to TRBD2 (5 bases). CDR1 MNHNS and CDR2 SASEGT come from the germline V gene. Trimming pared 2 bases from V and 2 bases from J, leaving 11 bases between. There are 15 residues in the CDR3. The CDR3 is CASSENQRYTDTQYF. The DNA for the CDR3 is TGTGCCAGCAGTGAAAACCAGCGGTACACAGATACGCAGTATTTT.

The J gene is TRBJ1-1, the V gene TRBV18, with 9 bases aligning to TRBD1. V shed 3 bases and J 1 base; nucleotides not matched to a gene: 12. Germline V lookup: CDR1 KGHSH, CDR2 LQKENI. This CDR3 contains 18 residues. For the CDR3, the DNA is TGTGCCAGCTCACCCAGAACAGGGGGCAATCTGAGGAACACTGAAGCTTTCTTT. Its translation: CASSPRTGGNLRNTEAFF.

This clonotype was counted many times. The chain carries TRBV7-2 and TRBJ2-7; the D gene is possibly TRBD1 (6 bases). The V end was cut by 4 bases, the J end by 3 bases, with 13 bases between. This CDR3 contains 14 residues. Germline-derived CDR1 and CDR2 are SGHTA and FQGNSA. CDR3: CASSSFVDSYEQYF. The CDR3 region has the DNA TGTGCCAGCAGCTCGTTCGTGGACAGCTACGAGCAGTACTTC.

To note about this clonotype: At one of its ends the junction is not consistent with the germline gene, which may arise from a read error. The chain joins TRBV11-2 to TRBJ2-3; D is uncertain. CDR1 is SGHAT, CDR2 FQNNGV, per germline. This CDR3 has 12 residues. Here the CDR3 DNA reads TGTGCCAGCGGCTTAAGGGTGGATACGCAGTATTTT. Amino acids: CASGLRVDTQYF.

This clonotype was counted at least ten times. J is TRBJ2-3 and V is TRBV12-3 or TRBV12-4, with D unclear. Trimming stripped 0 bases from V and 1 base from J, with 8 bases between. The CDR3 loop spans 15 amino acids. The CDR3 DNA follows: TGTGCCAGCAGTTTAGCGGTCCCGGGCACAGATACGCAGTATTTT. This translates into CASSLAVPGTDTQYF.

The table lists this clonotype with a few counts. In DNA form, the CDR3 reads TGTGCCAGCAGCTTACCCGGACTGAAAACCCAGTACTTC. It codes for CASSLPGLKTQYF. The chain links TRBV11-2 to TRBJ2-5; D might be TRBD2 (5 bases). V gave up 2 bases and J gave up 8 bases, with 12 bases separating them. Germline lookup yields CDR1 SGHAT and CDR2 FQNNGV. This CDR3 is 13 amino acids long.

The rearrangement links TRBV29-1 to TRBJ2-2, with TRBD2 identical over 8 bases. Per the germline V gene, CDR1 is SQVTM and CDR2 is ANQGSEA. The trim removed 7 bases at V and 5 bases at J, leaving 6 bases unmatched. The CDR3 spans 13 residues. CDR3 nucleotides: TGCAGCGCCGGGACTAGTTCAACCGGGGAGCTGTTTTTT. It codes for CSAGTSSTGELFF.

This clonotype was counted a few times. The V gene is TRBV29-1, the J gene TRBJ1-1; D uncertain. The CDR3 is 13 amino acids. Per the germline V gene, CDR1 is SQVTM and CDR2 is ANQGSEA. V was pared by 3 bases and J by 0 bases, with 8 bases between. The CDR3 DNA is TGCAGCGTTGAGTATAGACTGAACACTGAAGCTTTCTTT. It encodes CSVEYRLNTEAFF. Full variable domain (missing parts from reference TRBV29-1 and TRBJ1-1): SAVISQKPSRDICQRGTSLTIQCQVDSQVTMMFWYRQQPGQSLTLIATANQGSEATYESGFVIDKFPISRPNLTFSTLTVSNMSPEDSSIYLCSVEYRLNTEAFFGQGTRLTVV.

The table lists this clonotype with a few counts. A much more abundant neighbour one base away suggests this may be a read error. J is TRBJ2-3 and V is TRBV6-1; D is unclear. Looked up from germline, CDR1 is MNHNS and CDR2 is SASEGT. Trimming took 3 bases from V and 1 from J, leaving 2 bases between them. This CDR3 has 12 residues. The CDR3 protein is CASSEGTDTQYF. Written as DNA, the CDR3 is TGTGCCAGCAGTGAGGGCACAGATACGCAGTATTTT.

This clonotype was detected many times. The V call is TRBV7-8, the J call TRBJ1-1, with D possibly being TRBD1 (5 bases). Trimming removed 3 bases from V and 0 bases from J, with 11 bases in between. CDR1 and CDR2 (germline): SGHVS, FQNEAQ. The CDR3 spans 15 residues. The CDR3 DNA reads TGTGCCAGCAGCTTCCTCGGGACGGTGAACACTGAAGCTTTCTTT. It encodes CASSFLGTVNTEAFF.

This clonotype was detected ten times or more. The chain has TRBV7-2 and TRBJ2-4; D may match TRBD1 or TRBD2 (5 bases each). CDR1 and CDR2 from the germline V gene are SGHTA and FQGNSA. Trimming cost V 1 base and J 13 bases, with 20 bases left between them. This CDR3 spans 15 amino acids. The CDR3 protein is CASSLELQSWGPQYF. The CDR3 nucleotides read TGTGCCAGCAGCTTAGAGTTGCAGTCGTGGGGACCACAGTACTTC.

There are a few counts of this clonotype. This chain connects TRBV29-1 to TRBJ1-1, with 8 bases identical to TRBD1. CDR3 length: 13 amino acids. The junction had 5 bases not matched to a gene; V was cut back by 5 bases and J by 3 bases. The germline V gene encodes CDR1 SQVTM and CDR2 ANQGSEA. This CDR3 reads CSVRQGRDTEAFF. The CDR3 DNA sequence: TGCAGCGTTAGACAGGGGAGGGACACTGAAGCTTTCTTT. Full variable domain (missing parts from reference TRBV29-1 and TRBJ1-1): SAVISQKPSRDICQRGTSLTIQCQVDSQVTMMFWYRQQPGQSLTLIATANQGSEATYESGFVIDKFPISRPNLTFSTLTVSNMSPEDSSIYLCSVRQGRDTEAFFGQGTRLTVV.

The chain recombines TRBV5-6 with TRBJ1-2, with 10 nucleotides matching TRBD1. CDR3 length: 13 amino acids. Trimming took 4 bases from V and 7 from J; bases not matched to a gene: 4. Germline CDR1 is SGHDT and CDR2 is YYEEEE. The CDR3 loop is CASSAGTGVGYTF. DNA for the CDR3: TGTGCCAGCAGCGCCGGGACAGGGGTTGGCTACACCTTC.

The V gene is TRBV7-3, the J gene TRBJ1-5, with unresolved D. The germline gives CDR1 SGHTA, CDR2 FQGTGA. Trimming removed 5 bases at V and 2 bases at J, with 10 bases between. There are 14 residues in the CDR3. The CDR3 DNA follows: TGTGCCAGCAGCCGACACGGGGGCAATCAGCCCCAGCATTTT. Protein: CASSRHGGNQPQHF.

V usage is TRBV9 and J usage is TRBJ2-1; 15 bases are shared with TRBD2. This CDR3 region has 16 residues. Trimming cost V 3 bases and J 9 bases; bases outside gene matches: 7. CDR1 SGDLS and CDR2 YYNGEE come from the germline V gene. The CDR3 DNA follows: TGTGCCAGCAGCGGCGACCTGGGACTAGCGGGGGGTGAGCAGTTCTTC. Translation: CASSGDLGLAGGEQFF.

The rearrangement joins TRBV20-1 to TRBJ2-1; no clear D gene. This CDR3 has 12 residues. Looked up from germline, CDR1 is DFQATT and CDR2 is SNEGSKA (reference sequence). V was trimmed by 6 bases and J by 0 bases, leaving 6 bases between them. The CDR3, as DNA: TGCAGTGCGGAGAGCTCCTACAATGAGCAGTTCTTC. Amino acids: CSAESSYNEQFF.

This clonotype appeared many times. V usage is TRBV7-2 and J usage is TRBJ1-4; no firm D call. Per the germline V gene, CDR1 is SGHTA and CDR2 is FQGNSA. The CDR3 length is 14 residues. Trimming removed 2 bases at V and 4 bases at J, with 8 bases between. The CDR3 spells CASSLWGYNEKLFF. As DNA, the CDR3 is TGTGCCAGCAGCTTATGGGGTTATAATGAAAAACTGTTTTTT.

The table lists this clonotype with many counts. The chain recombines TRBV7-8 with TRBJ1-6; D possibly corresponds to TRBD1 (5 bases). Trimming took 1 base from V and 10 from J, leaving 14 bases between them. The germline CDR1 and CDR2 sequences are SGHVS and FQNEAQ. The CDR3 contains 15 residues. The chain's CDR3 is CASSLGLGEGSPLHF. For the CDR3, the DNA is TGTGCCAGCAGCTTAGGATTAGGGGAAGGCTCACCCCTCCACTTT.

This clonotype was observed a few times. The chain carries TRBV6-5 and TRBJ2-1; possibly TRBD1 for D (5 bases). This CDR3 region has 14 residues. Germline CDR1 is MNHEY and CDR2 is SVGAGI. Trimming shortened V by 8 bases and J by 8 bases, and 19 bases separated the two germline ends. The CDR3 DNA sequence: TGTGCCAGCCGAGAACAGGACGGTGTCTATGAGCAGTTCTTC. Its protein is CASREQDGVYEQFF.

V is TRBV29-1 and J is TRBJ2-3; perhaps D is TRBD1 or TRBD2 (5 bases each). The germline V gene encodes CDR1 SQVTM and CDR2 ANQGSEA. The V end lost 4 bases, the J end lost 2 bases, and 16 bases lay between the germline ends. This CDR3 comprises 15 residues. The CDR3 DNA reads TGCAGCGTTGTTGTGGGGGTAGGAGTCACAGATACGCAGTATTTT. This codes for CSVVVGVGVTDTQYF.